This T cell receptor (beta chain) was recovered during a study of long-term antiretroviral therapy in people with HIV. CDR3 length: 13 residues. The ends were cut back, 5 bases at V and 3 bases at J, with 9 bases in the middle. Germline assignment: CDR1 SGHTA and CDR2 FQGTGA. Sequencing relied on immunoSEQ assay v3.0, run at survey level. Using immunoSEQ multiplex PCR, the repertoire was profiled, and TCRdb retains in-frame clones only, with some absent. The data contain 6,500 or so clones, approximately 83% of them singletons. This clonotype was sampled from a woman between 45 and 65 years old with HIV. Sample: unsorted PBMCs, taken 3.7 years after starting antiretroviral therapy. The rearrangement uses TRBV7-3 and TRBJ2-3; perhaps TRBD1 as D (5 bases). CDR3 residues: CASSPQGTDTQYF. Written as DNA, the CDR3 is TGTGCCAGCAGCCCCCAGGGTACAGATACGCAGTATTTT.